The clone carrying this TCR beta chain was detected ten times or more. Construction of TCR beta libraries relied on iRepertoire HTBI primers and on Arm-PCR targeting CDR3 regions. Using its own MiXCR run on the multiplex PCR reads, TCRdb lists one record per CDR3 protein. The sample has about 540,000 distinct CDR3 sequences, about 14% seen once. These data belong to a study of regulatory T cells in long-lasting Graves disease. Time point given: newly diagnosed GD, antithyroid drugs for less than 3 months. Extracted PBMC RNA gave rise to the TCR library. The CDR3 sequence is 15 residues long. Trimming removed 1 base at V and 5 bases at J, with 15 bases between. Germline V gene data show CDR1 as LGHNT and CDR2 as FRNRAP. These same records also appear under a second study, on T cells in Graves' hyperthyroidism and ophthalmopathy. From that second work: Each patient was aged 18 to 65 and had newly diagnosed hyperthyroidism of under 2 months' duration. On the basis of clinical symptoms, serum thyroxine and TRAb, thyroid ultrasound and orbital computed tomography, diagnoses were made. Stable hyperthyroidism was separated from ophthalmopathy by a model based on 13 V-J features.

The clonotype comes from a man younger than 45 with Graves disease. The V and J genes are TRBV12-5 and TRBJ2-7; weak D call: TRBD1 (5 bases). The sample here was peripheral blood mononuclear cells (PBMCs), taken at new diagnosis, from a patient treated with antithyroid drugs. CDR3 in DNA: TGTGCTAGTGGTTTGGCCACTCAGGGTATCCACGAGCAGTACTTC. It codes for CASGLATQGIHEQYF.